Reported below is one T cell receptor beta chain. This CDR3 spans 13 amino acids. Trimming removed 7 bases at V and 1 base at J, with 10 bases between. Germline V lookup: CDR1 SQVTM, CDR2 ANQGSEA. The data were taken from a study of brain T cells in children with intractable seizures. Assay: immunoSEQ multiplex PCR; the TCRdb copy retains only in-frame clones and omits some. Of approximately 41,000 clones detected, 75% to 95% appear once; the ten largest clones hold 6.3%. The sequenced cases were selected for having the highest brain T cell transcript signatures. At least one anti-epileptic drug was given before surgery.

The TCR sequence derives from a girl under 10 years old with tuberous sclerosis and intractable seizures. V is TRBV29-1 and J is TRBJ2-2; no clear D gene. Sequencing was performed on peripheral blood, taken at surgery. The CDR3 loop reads CSAAPGNTGELFF. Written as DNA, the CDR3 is TGCAGCGCCGCTCCAGGGAACACCGGGGAGCTGTTTTTT.